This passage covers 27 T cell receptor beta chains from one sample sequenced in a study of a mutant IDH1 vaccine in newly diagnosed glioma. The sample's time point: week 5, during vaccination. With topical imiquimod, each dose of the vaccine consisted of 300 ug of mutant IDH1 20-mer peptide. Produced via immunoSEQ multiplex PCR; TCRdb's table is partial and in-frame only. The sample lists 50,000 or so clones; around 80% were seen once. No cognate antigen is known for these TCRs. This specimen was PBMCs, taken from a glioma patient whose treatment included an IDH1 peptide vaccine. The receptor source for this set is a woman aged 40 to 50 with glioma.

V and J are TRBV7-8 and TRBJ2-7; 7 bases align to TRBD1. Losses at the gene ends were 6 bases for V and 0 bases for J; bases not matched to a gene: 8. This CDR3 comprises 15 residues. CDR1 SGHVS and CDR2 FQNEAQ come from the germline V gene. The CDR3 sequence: CASRDNRGHSYEQYF. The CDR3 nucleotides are TGTGCCAGCAGGGATAACAGGGGACACTCCTACGAGCAGTACTTC.

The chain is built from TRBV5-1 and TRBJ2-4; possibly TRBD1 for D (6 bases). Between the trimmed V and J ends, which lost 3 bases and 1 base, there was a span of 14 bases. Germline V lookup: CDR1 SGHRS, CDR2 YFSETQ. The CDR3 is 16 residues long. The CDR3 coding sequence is TGCGCCAGCAGCTCCACAGGGTGGTGGGCCAAAAACATTCAGTACTTC. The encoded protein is CASSSTGWWAKNIQYF.

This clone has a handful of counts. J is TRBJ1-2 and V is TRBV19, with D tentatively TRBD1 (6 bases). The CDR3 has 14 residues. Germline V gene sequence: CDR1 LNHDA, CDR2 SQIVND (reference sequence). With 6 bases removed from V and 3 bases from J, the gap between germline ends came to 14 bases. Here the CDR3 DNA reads TGTGCCAGTAGGGCCAGGGGAAGCGACTATGGCTACACCTTC. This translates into CASRARGSDYGYTF.

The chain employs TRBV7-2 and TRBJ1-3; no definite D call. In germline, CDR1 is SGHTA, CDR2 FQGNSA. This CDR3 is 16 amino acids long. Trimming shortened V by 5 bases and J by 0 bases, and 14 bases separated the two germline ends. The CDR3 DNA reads TGTGCCAGCAGCAGACGCTTCGGGATCTCTGGAAACACCATATATTTT. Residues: CASSRRFGISGNTIYF.

CDR3 amino acids: CAISDGGTSLGYTF. DNA of the CDR3: TGTGCCATCAGTGATGGAGGGACTTCCCTGGGCTACACCTTC. The chain employs TRBV10-3 and TRBJ1-2, with a weak D call TRBD1 (5 bases). The CDR3 spans 14 residues. Trimming took off 3 bases at V and 8 bases at J, with 16 bases between the two ends. Per the germline V gene, CDR1 is ENHRY and CDR2 is SYGVKD.

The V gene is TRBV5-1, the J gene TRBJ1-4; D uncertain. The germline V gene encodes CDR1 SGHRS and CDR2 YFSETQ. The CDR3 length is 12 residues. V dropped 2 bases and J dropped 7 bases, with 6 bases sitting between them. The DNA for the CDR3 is TGCGCCAGCAGCTTTGACGGTGAAAAACTGTTTTTT. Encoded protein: CASSFDGEKLFF.

CDR3 in DNA: TGTGCCAGCAGCCCGGGGGGACAGGTTTTTCGCTACACCTTC. It specifies CASSPGGQVFRYTF. This rearrangement joins TRBV7-2 to TRBJ1-2, with 8 positions matching TRBD1. J lost 9 bases, V lost 5 bases, and 11 bases had no gene match. The CDR3 is 14 residues long. In germline, CDR1 is SGHTA, CDR2 FQGNSA.

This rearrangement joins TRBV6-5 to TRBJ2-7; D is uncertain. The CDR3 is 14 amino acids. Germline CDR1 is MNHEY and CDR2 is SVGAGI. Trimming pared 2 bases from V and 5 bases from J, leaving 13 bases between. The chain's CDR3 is CASSYRAMPNEQYF. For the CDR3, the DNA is TGTGCCAGCAGTTACCGGGCCATGCCTAACGAGCAGTACTTC.

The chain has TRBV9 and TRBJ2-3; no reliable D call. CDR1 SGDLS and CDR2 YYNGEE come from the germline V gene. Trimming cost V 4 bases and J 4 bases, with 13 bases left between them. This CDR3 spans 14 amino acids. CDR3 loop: CASSKQTAPDTQYF. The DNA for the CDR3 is TGTGCCAGCAGCAAACAGACGGCCCCAGATACGCAGTATTTT.

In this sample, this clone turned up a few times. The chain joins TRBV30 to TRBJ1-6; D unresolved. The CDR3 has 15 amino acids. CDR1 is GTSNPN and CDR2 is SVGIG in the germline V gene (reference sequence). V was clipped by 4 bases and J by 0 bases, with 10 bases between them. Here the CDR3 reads CAWTTSSSYNSPLHF. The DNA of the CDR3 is TGTGCCTGGACCACATCAAGCTCCTATAATTCACCCCTCCACTTT.

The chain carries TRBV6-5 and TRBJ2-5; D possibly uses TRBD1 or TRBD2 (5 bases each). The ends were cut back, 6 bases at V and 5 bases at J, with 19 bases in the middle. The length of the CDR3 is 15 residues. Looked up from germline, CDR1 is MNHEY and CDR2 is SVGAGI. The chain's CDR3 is CASSHTPGPAETQYF. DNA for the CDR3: TGTGCCAGCAGCCATACCCCGGGGCCCGCGGAGACCCAGTACTTC.

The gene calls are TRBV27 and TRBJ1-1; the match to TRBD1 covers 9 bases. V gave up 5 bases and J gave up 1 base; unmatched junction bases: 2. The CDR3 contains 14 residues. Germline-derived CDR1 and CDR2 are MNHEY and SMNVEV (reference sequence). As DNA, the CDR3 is TGTGCCAGCAGTACGACAGGGGGGAACACTGAAGCTTTCTTT. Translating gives CASSTTGGNTEAFF.

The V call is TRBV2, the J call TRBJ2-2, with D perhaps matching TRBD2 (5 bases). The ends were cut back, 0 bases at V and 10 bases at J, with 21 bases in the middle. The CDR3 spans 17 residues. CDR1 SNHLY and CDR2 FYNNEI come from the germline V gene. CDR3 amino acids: CASSEARRTVLEMELFF. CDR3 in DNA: TGTGCCAGCAGTGAAGCTAGGAGGACTGTCCTTGAGATGGAGCTGTTTTTT.

CDR3 region: CASSNGQGSYEQYF. In nucleotides, the CDR3 is TGTGCCAGCAGTAACGGACAGGGATCCTACGAGCAGTACTTC. The V call is TRBV27, the J call TRBJ2-7; the match to TRBD1 covers 8 bases. Germline CDR1 and CDR2: MNHEY and SMNVEV (reference sequence). This CDR3 is 14 amino acids long. V dropped 5 bases and J dropped 1; count of bases not matched to a gene: 4.

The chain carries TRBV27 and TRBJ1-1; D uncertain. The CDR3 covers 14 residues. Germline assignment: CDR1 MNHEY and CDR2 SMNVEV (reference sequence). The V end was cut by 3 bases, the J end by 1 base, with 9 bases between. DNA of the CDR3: TGTGCCAGCAGTTTTGAGCAGAAGAACACTGAAGCTTTCTTT. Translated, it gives CASSFEQKNTEAFF.

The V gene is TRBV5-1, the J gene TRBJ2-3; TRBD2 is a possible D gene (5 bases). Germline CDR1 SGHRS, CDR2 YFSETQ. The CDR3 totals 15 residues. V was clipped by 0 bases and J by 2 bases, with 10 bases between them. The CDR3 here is CASSLGRRDTDTQYF. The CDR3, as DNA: TGCGCCAGCAGCTTGGGGAGGAGAGACACAGATACGCAGTATTTT.

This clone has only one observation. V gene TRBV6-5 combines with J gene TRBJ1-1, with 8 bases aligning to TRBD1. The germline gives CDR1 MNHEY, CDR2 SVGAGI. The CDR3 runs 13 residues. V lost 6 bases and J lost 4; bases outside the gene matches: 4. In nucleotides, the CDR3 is TGTGCCAGCAGCCTGGACAGGGTCACTGAAGCTTTCTTT. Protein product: CASSLDRVTEAFF.

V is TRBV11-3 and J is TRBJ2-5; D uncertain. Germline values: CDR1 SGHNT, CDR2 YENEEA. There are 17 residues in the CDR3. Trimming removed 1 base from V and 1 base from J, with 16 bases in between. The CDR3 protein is CASSLGDRSASQETQYF. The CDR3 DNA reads TGTGCCAGCAGCTTAGGAGACCGAAGCGCTTCCCAAGAGACCCAGTACTTC.

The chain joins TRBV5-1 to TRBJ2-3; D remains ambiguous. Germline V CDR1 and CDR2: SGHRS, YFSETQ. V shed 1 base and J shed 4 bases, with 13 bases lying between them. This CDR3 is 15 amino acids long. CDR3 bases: TGCGCCAGCAGCTTGAGCCCGGGTTTGTCAGATACGCAGTATTTT. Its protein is CASSLSPGLSDTQYF. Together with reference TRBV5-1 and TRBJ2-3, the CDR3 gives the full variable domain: KAGVTQTPRYLIKTRGQQVTLSCSPISGHRSVSWYQQTPGQGLQFLFEYFSETQRNKGNFPGRFSGRQFSNSRSEMNVSTLELGDSALYLCASSLSPGLSDTQYFGPGTRLTVL.

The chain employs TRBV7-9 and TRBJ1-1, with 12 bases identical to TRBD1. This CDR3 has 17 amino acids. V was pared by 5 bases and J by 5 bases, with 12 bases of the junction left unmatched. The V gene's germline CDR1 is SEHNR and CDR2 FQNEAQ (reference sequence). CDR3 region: CASSPGTGGAPGTEAFF. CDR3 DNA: TGTGCCAGCAGCCCCGGGACAGGGGGCGCCCCGGGGACTGAAGCTTTCTTT.

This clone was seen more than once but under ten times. The CDR3 DNA reads TGTGCCTGGAGTGCTCAGGACAATCAGCCCCAGCATTTT. Amino acids: CAWSAQDNQPQHF. This chain joins TRBV30 and TRBJ1-5; no firm D call. V dropped 1 base and J dropped 3 bases, with 7 bases sitting between them. The CDR3 covers 13 residues. Germline V gene data show CDR1 as GTSNPN and CDR2 as SVGIG (reference sequence).

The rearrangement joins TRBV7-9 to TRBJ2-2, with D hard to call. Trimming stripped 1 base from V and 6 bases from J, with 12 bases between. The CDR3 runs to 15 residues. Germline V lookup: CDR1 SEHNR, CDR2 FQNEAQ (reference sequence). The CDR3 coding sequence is TGTGCCAGCAGCTTAGGGTCGGGCGTAGCCGGGGAGCTGTTTTTT. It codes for CASSLGSGVAGELFF.

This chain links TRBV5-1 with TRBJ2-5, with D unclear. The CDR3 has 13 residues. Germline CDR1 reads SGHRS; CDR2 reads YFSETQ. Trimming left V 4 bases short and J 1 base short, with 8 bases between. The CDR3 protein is CASSPRAQETQYF. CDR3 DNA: TGCGCCAGCAGCCCCCGGGCCCAAGAGACCCAGTACTTC.

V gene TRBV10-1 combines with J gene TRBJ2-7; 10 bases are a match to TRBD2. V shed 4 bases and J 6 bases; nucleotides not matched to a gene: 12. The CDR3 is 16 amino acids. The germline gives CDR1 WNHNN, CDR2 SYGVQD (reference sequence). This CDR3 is CASSVDSGGPLGEQYF. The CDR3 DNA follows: TGCGCCAGCAGTGTGGATAGCGGGGGGCCGCTGGGCGAGCAGTACTTC.

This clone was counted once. The CDR3 bases are TGTGCCAGCAGCGTAGTGCCGGGGGACACCATATATTTT. This encodes CASSVVPGDTIYF. The chain uses TRBV9 and TRBJ1-3; possibly TRBD1 for D (5 bases). In germline, CDR1 is SGDLS, CDR2 YYNGEE. The CDR3 is 13 amino acids. V gave up 0 bases and J gave up 8 bases, with 9 bases separating them.

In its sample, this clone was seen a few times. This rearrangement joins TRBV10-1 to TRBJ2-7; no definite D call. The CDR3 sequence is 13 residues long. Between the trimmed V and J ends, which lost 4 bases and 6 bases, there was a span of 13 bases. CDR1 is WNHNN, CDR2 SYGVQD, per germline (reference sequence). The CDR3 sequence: CASSARVQAEQYF. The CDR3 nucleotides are TGCGCCAGCAGTGCCCGAGTGCAGGCCGAGCAGTACTTC.

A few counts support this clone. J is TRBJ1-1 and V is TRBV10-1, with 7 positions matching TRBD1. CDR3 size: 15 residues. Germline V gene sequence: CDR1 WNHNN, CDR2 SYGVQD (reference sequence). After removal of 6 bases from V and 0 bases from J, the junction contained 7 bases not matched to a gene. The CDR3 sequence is CASRAGTDLNTEAFF. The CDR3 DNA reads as TGCGCCAGCAGAGCTGGGACAGACCTGAACACTGAAGCTTTCTTT.